This T cell receptor beta chain was documented in a study of regulatory T cells in long-lasting Graves disease. Looked up from germline, CDR1 is SGDLS and CDR2 is YYNGEE. Trimming took 0 bases from V and 6 from J; bases not matched to a gene: 8. This CDR3 comprises 15 residues. Noted time point: newly diagnosed GD, antithyroid drugs for less than 3 months. The TCR library was made from RNA that had been extracted from PBMCs in TRIzol. Study-wide findings and caveats: Repertoires from persistent disease leaned toward TRBV28, TRBJ1-2 and TRBJ2-5.

Through Arm-PCR of CDR3 regions and iRepertoire HTBI primers, TCR beta libraries were built. TCRdb reprocessed the multiplex PCR reads with MiXCR, giving one entry per CDR3 protein. Of around 250,000 distinct CDR3 sequences in the sample, around 19% were seen once. A few counts support this clonotype. The antigen remains unidentified. A further study also used this sample, focusing on T cells in Graves' hyperthyroidism and ophthalmopathy. This second report adds: Most expanded thyroid clonotypes above 0.001 also appeared in blood.

The chain joins TRBV9 to TRBJ1-1; 7 bases are a match to TRBD1. This receptor was obtained from a woman younger than 45 with Graves disease. Specimen: peripheral blood mononuclear cells (PBMCs), collected at new diagnosis, from a patient treated with antithyroid drugs. CDR3 in DNA: TGTGCCAGCAGCGTAGACAGGGGACGAGAGGCTGAAGCTTTCTTT. Its translation: CASSVDRGREAEAFF. Variable domain in full (rest from reference TRBV9 and TRBJ1-1): DSGVTQTPKHLITATGQRVTLRCSPRSGDLSVYWYQQSLDQGLQFLIQYYNGEERAKGNILERFSAQQFPDLHSELNLSSLELGDSALYFCASSVDRGREAEAFFGQGTRLTVV.